This T cell receptor beta chain was recovered during a study of T cells in localized non-small cell lung cancer. Findings of the study overall: Uninvolved neighboring lung showed the greatest T cell clonality, exceeding tumor.

The V gene's germline CDR1 is KGHSH and CDR2 LQKENI. With 6 bases removed from V and 0 bases from J, the gap between germline ends came to 8 bases. The CDR3 is made up of 13 amino acids. The table came from immunoSEQ multiplex PCR; TCRdb's copy has only in-frame clones and leaves some out. Of 78,000 or so clones listed, 80% to 90% are singletons. Worth noting for this clone: Its antigen remains unknown.

The input for sequencing was peripheral blood, taken before any cancer treatment. This rearrangement joins TRBV18 to TRBJ2-5, with D hard to call. This TCR came from a man between 40 and 70 years old with stage I lung adenocarcinoma. CDR3 loop: CASSLVDQETQYF. In nucleotides, the CDR3 is TGTGCCAGCTCCCTGGTTGACCAAGAGACCCAGTACTTC. Looking up the rest from reference TRBV18 and TRBJ2-5 gives the full variable domain: NAGVMQNPRHLVRRRGQEARLRCSPMKGHSHVYWYRQLPEEGLKFMVYLQKENIIDESGMPKERFSAEFPKEGPSILRIQQVVRGDSAAYFCASSLVDQETQYFGPGTRLLVL.